The 2 T cell receptor beta chains in this list originate from one sample, sequenced in a study of monozygotic twins with inflammatory bowel disease. Following a re-call of the 5' RACE reads, TCRdb has one entry per CDR3 protein and lacks DNA. The specimen's table records 300,000 to 450,000 distinct CDR3 sequences. Sample: blood. These receptors were taken from a human donor with ulcerative colitis or Crohn's disease, or a healthy co-twin of an affected twin (not recorded which).

The chain recombines TRBV2 with TRBJ2-2; there is no DNA to check the TCRdb D call of TRBD1. The CDR3 contains 17 residues. The germline gives CDR1 SNHLY, CDR2 FYNNEI. The CDR3 spells CASSVPRDLQNTGELFF. The entire variable domain, with the rest obtained from reference TRBV2 and TRBJ2-2, is as follows: EPEVTQTPSHQVTQMGQEVILRCVPISNHLYFYWYRQILGQKVEFLVSFYNNEISEKSEIFDDQFSVERPDGSNFTLKIRSTKLEDSAMYFCASSVPRDLQNTGELFFGEGSRLTVL.

The genes are TRBV2 and TRBJ2-2; TCRdb gives TRBD1 as the D gene, but with no DNA this cannot be confirmed. The CDR3 spans 15 residues. The germline CDR1 and CDR2 sequences are SNHLY and FYNNEI. The CDR3 loop is CASSEEGQGAGELFF. Full variable domain (rest looked up from reference TRBV2 and TRBJ2-2): EPEVTQTPSHQVTQMGQEVILRCVPISNHLYFYWYRQILGQKVEFLVSFYNNEISEKSEIFDDQFSVERPDGSNFTLKIRSTKLEDSAMYFCASSEEGQGAGELFFGEGSRLTVL.